What follows are 2 T cell receptor beta chains derived from one specimen sequenced in a study of CD4+ T cells in melanoma. Profiling relied on immunoSEQ multiplex PCR, and the TCRdb table lists in-frame clones only, not all of them. The repertoire holds 140,000 or so clones, with nearly 95% as singletons. The receptor source for this set is a human donor with melanoma.

The CDR3 sequence: CASSTGPWNTGELFF. The CDR3 region has the DNA TGTGCCAGCAGCACGGGACCCTGGAACACCGGGGAGCTGTTTTTT. The genes are TRBV11-2 and TRBJ2-2; D might be TRBD1 or TRBD2, each matching 5 bases. The germline V gene has CDR1 SGHAT and CDR2 FQNNGV. V was clipped by 5 bases and J by 1 base, with 11 bases between them. The CDR3 covers 15 residues.

This clone appeared once. The chain uses TRBV5-1 and TRBJ1-1; D not certain. Germline CDR1 and CDR2: SGHRS and YFSETQ. V lost 0 bases to trimming and J lost 2 bases, with 11 bases between them. This CDR3 has 15 amino acids. The CDR3 protein is CASSLEGWGNTEAFF. The CDR3, as DNA: TGCGCCAGCAGCTTGGAAGGATGGGGAAACACTGAAGCTTTCTTT.